This T cell receptor (beta chain) came from a study of blood T cell repertoires in COVID-19. Background on the study: PBMCs, B-cell-depleted T cells, or T cells were the source of the cDNA or gDNA that made up the material.

The CDR3 consists of 15 residues. Between the trimmed V and J ends, which lost 4 bases and 5 bases, there was a span of 16 bases. Germline CDR1 is SGHRS and CDR2 is YFSETQ. Profiled with immunoSEQ multiplex PCR; TCRdb holds only in-frame clones, not every one. The data hold tens of thousands of clones, with approximately 84% observed a single time. The TCR was taken from a man in his 70s with acute or convalescent COVID-19. This chain connects TRBV5-1 to TRBJ1-5; D may be TRBD1 (6 bases). The specimen sequenced was peripheral blood. CDR3 DNA sequence: TGCGCCAGCAGCCTCGACGGACAGCTCGATCAGCCCCAGCATTTT. It translates to CASSLDGQLDQPQHF.